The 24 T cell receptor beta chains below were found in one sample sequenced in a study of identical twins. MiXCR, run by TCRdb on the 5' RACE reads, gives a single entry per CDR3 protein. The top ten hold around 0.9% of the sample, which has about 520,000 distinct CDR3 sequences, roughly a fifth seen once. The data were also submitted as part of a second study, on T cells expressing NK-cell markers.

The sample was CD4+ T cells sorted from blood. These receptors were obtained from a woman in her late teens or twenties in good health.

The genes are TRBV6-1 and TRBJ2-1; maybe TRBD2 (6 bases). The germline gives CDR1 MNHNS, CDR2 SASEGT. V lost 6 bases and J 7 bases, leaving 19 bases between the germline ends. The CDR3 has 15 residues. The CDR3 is CASRPGLGLGNEQFF. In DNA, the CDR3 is TGTGCCAGCAGGCCGGGACTGGGCCTTGGGAATGAGCAGTTCTTC.

CDR3 protein: CASSQSGLAVDTQYF. CDR3 in DNA: TGTGCCAGCAGTCAGTCGGGACTAGCGGTAGATACGCAGTATTTT. The V gene is TRBV12-3 or TRBV12-4, the J gene TRBJ2-3, with 11 bases matching TRBD2. J was trimmed by 5 bases and V by 5 bases; bases with no gene match: 6. The CDR3 length is 15 residues.

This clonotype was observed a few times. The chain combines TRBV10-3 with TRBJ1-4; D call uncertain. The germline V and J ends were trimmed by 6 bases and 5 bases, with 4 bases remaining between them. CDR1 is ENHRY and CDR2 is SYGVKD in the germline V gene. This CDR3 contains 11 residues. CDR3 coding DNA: TGTGCCATCAGCCGAAATGAAAAACTGTTTTTT. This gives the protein CAISRNEKLFF.

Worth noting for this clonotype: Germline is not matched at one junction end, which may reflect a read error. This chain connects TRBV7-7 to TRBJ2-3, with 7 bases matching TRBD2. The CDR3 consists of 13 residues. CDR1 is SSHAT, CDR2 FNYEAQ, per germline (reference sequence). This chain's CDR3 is CASSPTGLGPQYF. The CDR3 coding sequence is TGTGCTAGCAGCCCGACCGGACTAGGACCGCAGTATTTT.

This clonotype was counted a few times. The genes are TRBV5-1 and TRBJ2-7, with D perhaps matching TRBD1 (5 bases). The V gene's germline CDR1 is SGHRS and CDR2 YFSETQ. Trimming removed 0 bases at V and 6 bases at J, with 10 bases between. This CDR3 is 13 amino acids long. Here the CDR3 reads CASSLGQGSEQYF. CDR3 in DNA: TGCGCCAGCAGCTTGGGGCAGGGTTCCGAGCAGTACTTC.

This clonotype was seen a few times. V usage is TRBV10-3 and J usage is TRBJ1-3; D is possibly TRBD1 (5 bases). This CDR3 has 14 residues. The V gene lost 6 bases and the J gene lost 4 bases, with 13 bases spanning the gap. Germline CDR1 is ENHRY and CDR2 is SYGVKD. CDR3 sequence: CAISPPGKGNTIYF. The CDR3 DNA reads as TGTGCCATCAGCCCCCCAGGGAAAGGAAACACCATATATTTT.

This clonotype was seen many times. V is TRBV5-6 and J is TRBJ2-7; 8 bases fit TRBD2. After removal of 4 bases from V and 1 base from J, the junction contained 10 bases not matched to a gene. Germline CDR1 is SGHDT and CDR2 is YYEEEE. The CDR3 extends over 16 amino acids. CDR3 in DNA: TGTGCCAGCAGCCGGGTTGGGGCGGGAGGTTCCTACGAGCAGTACTTC. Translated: CASSRVGAGGSYEQYF.

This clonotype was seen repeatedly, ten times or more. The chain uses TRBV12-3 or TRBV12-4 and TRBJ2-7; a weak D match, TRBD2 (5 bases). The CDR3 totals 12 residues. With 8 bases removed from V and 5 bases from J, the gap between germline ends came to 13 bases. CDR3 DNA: TGTGCCAGCCAAACTAGTTCCCACGAGCAGTACTTC. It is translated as CASQTSSHEQYF.

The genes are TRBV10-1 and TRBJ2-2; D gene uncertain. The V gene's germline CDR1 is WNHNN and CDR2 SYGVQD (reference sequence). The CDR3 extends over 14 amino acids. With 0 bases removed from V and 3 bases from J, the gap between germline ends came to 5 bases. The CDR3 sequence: CASSESSYTGELFF. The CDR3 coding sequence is TGCGCCAGCAGTGAGTCTAGCTACACCGGGGAGCTGTTTTTT.

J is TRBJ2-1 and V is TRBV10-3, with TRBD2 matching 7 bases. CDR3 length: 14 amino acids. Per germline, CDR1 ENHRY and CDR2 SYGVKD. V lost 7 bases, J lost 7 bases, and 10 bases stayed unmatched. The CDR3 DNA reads TGTGCCATCAATCGCGGGAGTCGGGGTAATGAGCAGTTCTTC. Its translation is CAINRGSRGNEQFF.

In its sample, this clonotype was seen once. The CDR3 loop is CSAPGAGVYEQYF. DNA of the CDR3: TGCAGTGCCCCTGGGGCGGGGGTCTACGAGCAGTACTTC. The genes are TRBV20-1 and TRBJ2-7, with TRBD2 identical over 7 bases. J gave up 3 bases and V 6 bases, and 8 bases lay outside the gene matches. The germline V gene encodes CDR1 DFQATT and CDR2 SNEGSKA (reference sequence). This CDR3 has 13 residues.

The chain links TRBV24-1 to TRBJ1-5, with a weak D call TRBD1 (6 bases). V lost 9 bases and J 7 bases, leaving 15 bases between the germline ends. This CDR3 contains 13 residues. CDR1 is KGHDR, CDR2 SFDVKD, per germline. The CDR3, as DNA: TGTGCCACCCCCGATGGGGGCGGCCAGCCCCAGCATTTT. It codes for CATPDGGGQPQHF.

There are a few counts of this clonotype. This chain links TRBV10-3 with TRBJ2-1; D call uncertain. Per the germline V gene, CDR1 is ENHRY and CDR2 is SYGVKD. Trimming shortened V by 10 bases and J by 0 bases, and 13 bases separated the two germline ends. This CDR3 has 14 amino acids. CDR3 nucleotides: TGTGCCACTTCAGGAGCAGGCTCCTACAATGAGCAGTTCTTC. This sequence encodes CATSGAGSYNEQFF.

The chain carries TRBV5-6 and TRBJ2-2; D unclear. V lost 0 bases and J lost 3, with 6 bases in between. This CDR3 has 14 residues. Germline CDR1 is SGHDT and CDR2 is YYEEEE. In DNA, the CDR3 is TGTGCCAGCAGCTTGGGCTGGGACACCGGGGAGCTGTTTTTT. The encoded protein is CASSLGWDTGELFF.

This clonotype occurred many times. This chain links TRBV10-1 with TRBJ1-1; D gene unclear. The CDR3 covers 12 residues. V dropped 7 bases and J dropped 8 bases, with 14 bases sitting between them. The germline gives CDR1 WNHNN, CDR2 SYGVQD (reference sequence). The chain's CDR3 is CASIGPSGEAFF. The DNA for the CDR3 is TGCGCCAGCATAGGACCTAGCGGAGAAGCTTTCTTT.

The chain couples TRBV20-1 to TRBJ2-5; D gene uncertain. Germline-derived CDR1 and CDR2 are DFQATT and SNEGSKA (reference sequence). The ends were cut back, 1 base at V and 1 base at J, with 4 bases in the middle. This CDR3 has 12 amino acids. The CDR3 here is CSARVVQETQYF. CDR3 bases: TGCAGTGCTAGAGTAGTCCAAGAGACCCAGTACTTC.

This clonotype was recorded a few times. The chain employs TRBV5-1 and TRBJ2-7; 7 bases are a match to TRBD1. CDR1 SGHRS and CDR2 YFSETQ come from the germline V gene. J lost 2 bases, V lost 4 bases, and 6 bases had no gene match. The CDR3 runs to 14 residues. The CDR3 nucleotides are TGCGCCAGCAGCCTAAGGGGGCCGGCCTACGAGCAGTACTTC. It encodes CASSLRGPAYEQYF.

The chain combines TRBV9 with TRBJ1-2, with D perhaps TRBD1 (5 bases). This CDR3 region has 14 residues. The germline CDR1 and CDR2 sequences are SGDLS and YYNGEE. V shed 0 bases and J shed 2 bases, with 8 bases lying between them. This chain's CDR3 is CASSVEGSNYGYTF. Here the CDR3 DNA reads TGTGCCAGCAGCGTAGAGGGGAGCAACTATGGCTACACCTTC.

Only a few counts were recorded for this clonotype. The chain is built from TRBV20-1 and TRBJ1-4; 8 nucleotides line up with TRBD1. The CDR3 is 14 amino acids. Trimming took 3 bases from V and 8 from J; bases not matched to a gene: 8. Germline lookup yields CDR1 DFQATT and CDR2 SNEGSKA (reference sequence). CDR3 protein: CSARFTGGDEKLFF. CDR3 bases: TGCAGTGCTAGGTTCACAGGGGGAGACGAAAAACTGTTTTTT.

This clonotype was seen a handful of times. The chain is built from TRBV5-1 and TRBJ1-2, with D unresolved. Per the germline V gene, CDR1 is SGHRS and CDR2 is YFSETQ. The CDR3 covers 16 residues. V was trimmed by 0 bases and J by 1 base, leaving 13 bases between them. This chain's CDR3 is CASSLAATAVNYGYTF. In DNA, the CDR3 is TGCGCCAGCAGCTTGGCAGCTACAGCTGTTAACTATGGCTACACCTTC.

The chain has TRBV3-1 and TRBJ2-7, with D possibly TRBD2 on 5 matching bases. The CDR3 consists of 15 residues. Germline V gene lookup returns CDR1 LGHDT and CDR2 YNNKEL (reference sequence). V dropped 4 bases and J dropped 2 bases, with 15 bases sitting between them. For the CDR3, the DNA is TGTGCCAGCAGCCTTGCCTACAGCGGTACCTACGAGCAGTACTTC. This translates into CASSLAYSGTYEQYF.

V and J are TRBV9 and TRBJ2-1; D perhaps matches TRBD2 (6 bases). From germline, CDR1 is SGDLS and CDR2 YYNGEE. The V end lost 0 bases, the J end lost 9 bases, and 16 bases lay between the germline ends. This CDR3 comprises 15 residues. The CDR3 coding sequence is TGTGCCAGCAGCGTAGAATTGGCGGGGAGAAGTGAGCAGTTCTTC. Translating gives CASSVELAGRSEQFF.

CDR3 coding DNA: TGCAGTGCTCAAGGGGGAACTGAAGCTTTCTTT. Amino acid sequence: CSAQGGTEAFF. The genes are TRBV20-1 and TRBJ1-1, with D perhaps TRBD1 (6 bases). Germline CDR1 reads DFQATT; CDR2 reads SNEGSKA (reference sequence). The CDR3 runs to 11 residues. The V gene lost 5 bases and the J gene lost 5 bases, with 9 bases spanning the gap.

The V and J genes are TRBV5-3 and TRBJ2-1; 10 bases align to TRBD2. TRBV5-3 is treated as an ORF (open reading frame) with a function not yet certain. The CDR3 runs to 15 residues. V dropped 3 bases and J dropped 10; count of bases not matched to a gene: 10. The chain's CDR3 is CARSWLLAGGGEQFF. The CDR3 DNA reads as TGTGCCAGAAGCTGGTTATTAGCGGGAGGAGGCGAGCAGTTCTTC.